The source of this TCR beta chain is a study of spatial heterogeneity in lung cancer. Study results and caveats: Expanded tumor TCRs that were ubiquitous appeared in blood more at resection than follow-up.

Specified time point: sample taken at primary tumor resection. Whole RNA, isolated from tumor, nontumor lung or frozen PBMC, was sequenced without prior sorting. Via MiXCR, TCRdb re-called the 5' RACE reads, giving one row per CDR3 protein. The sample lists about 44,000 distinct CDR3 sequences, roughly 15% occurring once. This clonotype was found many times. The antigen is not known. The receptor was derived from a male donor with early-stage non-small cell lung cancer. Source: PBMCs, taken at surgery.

CDR3 DNA: TGTGCCAGCAGGAGGGTGGGTTTAGAGACCCAGTACTTC. Protein sequence: CASRRVGLETQYF. The V and J genes are TRBV27 and TRBJ2-5; a possible D gene is TRBD2 (5 bases). Between the trimmed V and J ends, which lost 6 bases and 4 bases, there was a span of 12 bases. This CDR3 spans 13 amino acids. Germline V gene data show CDR1 as MNHEY and CDR2 as SMNVEV (reference sequence).